These 30 T cell receptor beta chains were sequenced from one sample in a study of OX40 agonist ivuxolimab in advanced cancers. Measured with immunoSEQ multiplex PCR; TCRdb has only the in-frame clones, and not every one. The repertoire holds 35,000 or so clones, roughly nine tenths seen once, with 9.1% in the top ten. The sample in question was CD4+ or CD8+ T cells sorted from blood, obtained in a trial of the OX40 agonist ivuxolimab. Every receptor here comes from an adult with an advanced solid tumor such as melanoma, head and neck, liver or kidney cancer.

This chain connects TRBV7-2 to TRBJ2-7; possibly TRBD1 or TRBD2 for D (6 bases each). This CDR3 comprises 14 residues. With 3 bases removed from V and 2 bases from J, the gap between germline ends came to 11 bases. The germline CDR1 and CDR2 sequences are SGHTA and FQGNSA. DNA for the CDR3: TGTGCCAGCAGCTTCTCCGGGGGCCCCTACGAGCAGTACTTC. Encoded protein: CASSFSGGPYEQYF.

This chain links TRBV18 with TRBJ1-1, with 9 bases lining up with TRBD1. The CDR3 is 14 amino acids. With 1 base clipped from V and 11 bases from J, the junction kept 8 bases outside the gene matches. CDR1 KGHSH and CDR2 LQKENI come from the germline V gene. The CDR3: CASSPQGQGLAAFF. CDR3 in DNA: TGTGCCAGCTCACCACAGGGACAGGGTTTAGCGGCTTTCTTT.

The chain links TRBV19 to TRBJ1-4; no reliable D call. Germline values: CDR1 LNHDA, CDR2 SQIVND (reference sequence). The V end lost 0 bases, the J end lost 8 bases, and 19 bases lay between the germline ends. The CDR3 spans 17 residues. CDR3 in amino acids: CASSIDSRSIGREKLFF. CDR3 coding DNA: TGTGCCAGTAGTATAGATAGCAGATCCATCGGAAGAGAAAAACTGTTTTTT. Filled out from reference TRBV19 and TRBJ1-4, the complete variable domain reads DGGITQSPKYLFRKEGQNVTLSCEQNLNHDAMYWYRQDPGQGLRLIYYSQIVNDFQKGDIAEGYSVSREKKESFPLTVTSAQKNPTAFYLCASSIDSRSIGREKLFFGSGTQLSVL.

The rearrangement links TRBV4-1 to TRBJ1-1; D unclear. V was cut by 5 bases and J by 0 bases, with 16 bases left in between. The CDR3 runs to 16 residues. From germline, CDR1 is MGHRA and CDR2 YSYEKL. The CDR3 region is CASSSRGGAMNTEAFF. The CDR3 DNA sequence: TGCGCCAGCAGCTCCCGGGGAGGAGCCATGAACACTGAAGCTTTCTTT.

This clone was picked up one time. The chain couples TRBV18 to TRBJ2-5, with TRBD1 matching 9 bases. The trim removed 5 bases at V and 5 bases at J, leaving 3 bases unmatched. The germline V gene encodes CDR1 KGHSH and CDR2 LQKENI. This CDR3 contains 13 residues. In DNA, the CDR3 is TGTGCCAGCTCAGAAGGACAGGGGGAGACCCAGTACTTC. Its translation: CASSEGQGETQYF.

The chain combines TRBV23-1 with TRBJ2-1; D is unresolved. TRBV23-1 is filed as an ORF, its function uncertain. The CDR3 loop spans 13 amino acids. The germline V and J ends were trimmed by 3 bases and 15 bases, with 18 bases remaining between them. CDR3 DNA: TGCGCCAGCAGTCACAACTTGACCCCGAGAAGGTTCTTC. Translated, it gives CASSHNLTPRRFF.

The chain links TRBV10-3 to TRBJ1-1, with D possibly TRBD1 on 5 matching bases. CDR1 ENHRY and CDR2 SYGVKD come from the germline V gene. V was trimmed by 0 bases and J by 4 bases, leaving 12 bases between them. CDR3 length equals 15 residues. The CDR3, as DNA: TGTGCCATCAGTGAGTCGGACGGGGGGGGCACTGAAGCTTTCTTT. This encodes CAISESDGGGTEAFF.

The chain combines TRBV9 with TRBJ2-1, with TRBD2 matching over 10 bases. Looked up from germline, CDR1 is SGDLS and CDR2 is YYNGEE. Germline trimming cut 3 bases from V and 2 bases from J; bases unmatched to any gene: 11. There are 18 residues in the CDR3. The CDR3 here is CASSALSSGSWTYNEQFF. Here the CDR3 DNA reads TGTGCCAGCAGCGCCCTCTCTAGCGGGAGTTGGACCTACAATGAGCAGTTCTTC.

The chain has TRBV5-1 and TRBJ2-1, with 15 bases lining up with TRBD2. CDR1 and CDR2 from the germline V gene are SGHRS and YFSETQ. The junction had 3 bases not matched to a gene; V was cut back by 2 bases and J by 3 bases. The CDR3 totals 17 residues. The CDR3 here is CASSFGLAGGLYNEQFF. The CDR3 coding sequence is TGCGCCAGCAGCTTCGGACTAGCGGGAGGGCTCTACAATGAGCAGTTCTTC.

The chain couples TRBV6-5 to TRBJ1-1, with 10 bases identical to TRBD1. The CDR3 is made up of 15 amino acids. V shed 2 bases, J shed 4 bases, and the junction held 4 bases outside the gene matches. Per germline, CDR1 MNHEY and CDR2 SVGAGI. The DNA for the CDR3 is TGTGCCAGCAGTTACCGACAGGGGGCAGGCACTGAAGCTTTCTTT. Protein: CASSYRQGAGTEAFF.

The chain employs TRBV4-1 and TRBJ1-5; TRBD1 might be the D (6 bases). The length of the CDR3 is 15 residues. Looked up from germline, CDR1 is MGHRA and CDR2 is YSYEKL. V lost 1 base and J 3 bases, leaving 10 bases between the germline ends. The CDR3 reads CASSQGNRANQPQHF. CDR3 DNA: TGCGCCAGCAGCCAAGGTAACAGGGCCAATCAGCCCCAGCATTTT.

The J gene is TRBJ1-2, the V gene TRBV6-5, with TRBD1 matching over 8 bases. Per germline, CDR1 MNHEY and CDR2 SVGAGI. This CDR3 contains 15 residues. J was trimmed by 4 bases and V by 7 bases; bases with no gene match: 11. CDR3 in amino acids: CASNIQQGAVYGYTF. The CDR3 coding sequence is TGTGCCAGCAACATACAGCAGGGGGCCGTCTATGGCTACACCTTC.

This rearrangement joins TRBV10-2 to TRBJ2-1; D is unresolved. The V end was cut by 0 bases, the J end by 4 bases, with 7 bases between. This CDR3 region has 14 residues. Germline assignment: CDR1 WSHSY and CDR2 SAAADI. CDR3 nucleotides: TGCGCCAGCAGTGAGTCAACTATTTACAATGAGCAGTTCTTC. It codes for CASSESTIYNEQFF.

The chain links TRBV7-8 to TRBJ2-5; D remains ambiguous. Trimming removed 2 bases at V and 5 bases at J, with 6 bases between. CDR3 size: 12 residues. Germline V gene lookup returns CDR1 SGHVS and CDR2 FQNEAQ. CDR3 coding DNA: TGTGCCAGCAGCTTAAGGCGGGAGACCCAGTACTTC. This translates into CASSLRRETQYF. The full variable domain, its missing parts supplied by reference TRBV7-8 and TRBJ2-5, is GAGVSQSPRYKVAKRGQDVALRCDPISGHVSLFWYQQALGQGPEFLTYFQNEAQLDKSGLPSDRFFAERPEGSVSTLKIQRTQQEDSAVYLCASSLRRETQYFGPGTRLLVL.

V and J are TRBV19 and TRBJ2-7; the D is unclear. CDR1 is LNHDA, CDR2 SQIVND, per germline (reference sequence). Trimming removed 6 bases at V and 2 bases at J, with 17 bases between. This CDR3 is 15 amino acids long. The CDR3 loop is CASSPSLPRPYEQYF. The CDR3 DNA follows: TGTGCCAGTAGCCCCTCTCTTCCGCGGCCCTACGAGCAGTACTTC.

A note on this clone: Within the sample, other DNA sequences also encode this same CDR3. V gene TRBV18 combines with J gene TRBJ2-4, with TRBD1 as a possible D gene (6 bases). This CDR3 is 16 amino acids long. From germline, CDR1 is KGHSH and CDR2 LQKENI. Trimming cost V 3 bases and J 0 bases, with 12 bases left between them. The CDR3 here is CASSPRDKLAKNIQYF. The CDR3 region has the DNA TGTGCCAGCTCACCCCGGGACAAACTAGCCAAAAACATTCAGTACTTC. Variable domain in full (rest from reference TRBV18 and TRBJ2-4): NAGVMQNPRHLVRRRGQEARLRCSPMKGHSHVYWYRQLPEEGLKFMVYLQKENIIDESGMPKERFSAEFPKEGPSILRIQQVVRGDSAAYFCASSPRDKLAKNIQYFGAGTRLSVL.

The J gene is TRBJ2-7, the V gene TRBV12-2; the DNA was not used to check the table's D call, TRBD1. TRBV12-2 is recorded as a pseudogene. The CDR3 sequence is 11 residues long. The CDR3 loop is CASRPPDEQYF. The CDR3 bases are TGTGCAAGTCGCCCCCCAGACGAGCAGTACTTC.

This clone was found once. This chain links TRBV7-7 with TRBJ2-3, with 7 bases matching TRBD1. Germline V gene data show CDR1 as SSHAT and CDR2 as FNYEAQ (reference sequence). Trimming took 5 bases from V and 5 from J; bases not matched to a gene: 4. This CDR3 has 13 amino acids. CDR3 sequence: CASSLAGGDTQYF. CDR3 sequence (DNA): TGTGCCAGCAGCCTCGCAGGGGGAGATACGCAGTATTTT.

The chain recombines TRBV5-4 with TRBJ2-1, with 8 bases lining up with TRBD2. Germline CDR1 is SGHNT and CDR2 is YYREEE (reference sequence). The CDR3 runs to 16 residues. Unmatched junction bases numbered 10, after V lost 0 bases and J lost 8 bases. The CDR3 reads CASSLGGAGALYEQFF. CDR3 bases: TGTGCCAGCAGCTTGGGCGGAGCGGGAGCTCTCTATGAGCAGTTCTTC.

V usage is TRBV27 and J usage is TRBJ2-5, with TRBD1 matching over 8 bases. V lost 3 bases and J lost 14; bases outside the gene matches: 11. Looked up from germline, CDR1 is MNHEY and CDR2 is SMNVEV (reference sequence). The CDR3 contains 13 residues. This CDR3 reads CASSLDRVAALYF. The CDR3 DNA sequence: TGTGCCAGCAGTTTGGACAGGGTAGCCGCCCTCTACTTC.

The chain joins TRBV6-6 to TRBJ2-1, with D unresolved. Germline V gene lookup returns CDR1 MNHNY and CDR2 SVGAGI (reference sequence). V gave up 2 bases and J gave up 7 bases, with 6 bases separating them. This CDR3 has 12 amino acids. DNA of the CDR3: TGTGCCAGCAGTTACATAGGGAATGAGCAGTTCTTC. It translates to CASSYIGNEQFF.

This clone was seen a handful of times. The rearrangement uses TRBV12-5 and TRBJ2-7; the match to TRBD2 covers 8 bases. The germline V gene encodes CDR1 LGHNT and CDR2 FRNRAP. V was pared by 5 bases and J by 4 bases, with 4 bases of the junction left unmatched. The CDR3 is made up of 13 amino acids. CDR3 sequence: CASGLGRAYEQYF. The CDR3 DNA reads as TGTGCTAGTGGTCTCGGGAGGGCTTACGAGCAGTACTTC. The whole variable domain, filled in from reference TRBV12-5 and TRBJ2-7, reads DARVTQTPRHKVTEMGQEVTMRCQPILGHNTVFWYRQTMMQGLELLAYFRNRAPLDDSGMPKDRFSAEMPDATLATLKIQPSEPRDSAVYFCASGLGRAYEQYFGPGTRLTVT.

CDR3 DNA: TGTGCCAGCGGACGGGACGGGACAACCTACGAGCAGTACTTC. It is translated as CASGRDGTTYEQYF. This sequence joins TRBV6-1 and TRBJ2-7; tentatively, D is TRBD1 (6 bases). The ends were cut back, 8 bases at V and 2 bases at J, with 16 bases in the middle. Per the germline V gene, CDR1 is MNHNS and CDR2 is SASEGT. CDR3 length: 14 amino acids.

The chain uses TRBV5-1 and TRBJ2-1; 8 nucleotides align to TRBD1. CDR1 is SGHRS and CDR2 is YFSETQ in the germline V gene. The J segment lost 9 bases and the V segment lost 3 bases, leaving 11 bases of the junction unmatched. The CDR3 is 15 amino acids. CDR3 loop: CASSSQGVASIEQFF. The DNA for the CDR3 is TGCGCCAGCAGCTCACAGGGGGTCGCTAGCATTGAGCAGTTCTTC.

This clone came up a few times. This chain uses TRBV10-2 with TRBJ1-5; TRBD1 matches 11 bases. The ends lost 3 bases at V and 4 bases at J; junction bases unmatched: 8. The germline CDR1 and CDR2 sequences are WSHSY and SAAADI. This CDR3 has 17 amino acids. CDR3 DNA sequence: TGCGCCAGCAGTGACGTTGGACAGGGGGCTATGAATCAGCCCCAGCATTTT. It is translated as CASSDVGQGAMNQPQHF.

The chain couples TRBV7-8 to TRBJ2-1; 7 bases line up with TRBD2. Trimming took 4 bases from V and 2 from J; bases not matched to a gene: 2. Germline values: CDR1 SGHVS, CDR2 FQNEAQ. The CDR3 length is 14 residues. DNA of the CDR3: TGTGCCAGCAGCTCCGGGACTACCTACAATGAGCAGTTCTTC. Its protein product is CASSSGTTYNEQFF. The complete variable domain, with remaining parts taken from reference TRBV7-8 and TRBJ2-1, reads GAGVSQSPRYKVAKRGQDVALRCDPISGHVSLFWYQQALGQGPEFLTYFQNEAQLDKSGLPSDRFFAERPEGSVSTLKIQRTQQEDSAVYLCASSSGTTYNEQFFGPGTRLTVL.

This rearrangement joins TRBV4-1 to TRBJ2-3; D not resolved. Trimming removed 5 bases at V and 2 bases at J, with 11 bases between. The germline V gene encodes CDR1 MGHRA and CDR2 YSYEKL. The CDR3 has 14 amino acids. The CDR3 spells CASSASLHTDTQYF. The CDR3 DNA reads as TGCGCCAGCAGCGCTAGTCTACACACAGATACGCAGTATTTT.

The table lists this clone with a count of one. At one boundary the junction diverges from the germline segment, which might be a read error. V is TRBV4-2 and J is TRBJ2-7; 9 nucleotides align to TRBD1. This CDR3 has 13 amino acids. Germline V lookup: CDR1 LGHNA, CDR2 YNFKEQ. The CDR3 DNA sequence: TGTGCCAGCAGCCAAGGGCTGCGGGACAGGGCTGACTTC. This gives the protein CASSQGLRDRADF.

The table lists this clone with a count of one. The V call is TRBV6-1, the J call TRBJ1-3; D is unresolved. Trimming took 2 bases from V and 3 from J, leaving 20 bases between them. Germline CDR1 MNHNS, CDR2 SASEGT. The CDR3 loop spans 18 amino acids. CDR3: CASSEWGRISDYGNTIYF. DNA of the CDR3: TGTGCCAGCAGTGAATGGGGTCGGATCAGTGATTATGGAAACACCATATATTTT.

V and J are TRBV6-4 and TRBJ2-7, with TRBD1 identical over 10 bases. The CDR3 totals 13 residues. V was clipped by 11 bases and J by 1 base; unmatched bases: 5. Germline-derived CDR1 and CDR2 are MRHNA and SNTAGT. Here the CDR3 reads CAPGQGPSYEQYF. The CDR3 DNA is TGTGCCCCGGGACAGGGGCCATCCTACGAGCAGTACTTC.